The 29 T cell receptor beta chains below were found in one sample sequenced in a study of shared clonotypes between healthy human individuals. Only in-frame clones appear in the TCRdb table, and some are missing; sequencing was by immunoSEQ multiplex PCR. This repertoire shows millions of clones, approximately 95% found once; its top ten account for around 1.1%. Terminally differentiated effector memory CD45RA+ cells were left out of the naive CD8 fraction, which was CD45RO-negative and positively selected for CCR7. Sample: naive CD8+ T cells sorted from blood. These receptor sequences come from a man younger than 30 in good health.

V and J are TRBV4-3 and TRBJ1-3, with 8 bases aligning to TRBD1. Germline V gives CDR1 LGHNA, CDR2 YSLEER. This CDR3 comprises 16 residues. Losses at the gene ends were 4 bases for V and 4 bases for J; bases not matched to a gene: 9. The CDR3 DNA is TGCGCCAGCAGCCCGAGGACAGGGACCGCGGGAAACACCATATATTTT. Translated, it gives CASSPRTGTAGNTIYF.

CDR3 sequence reads: CASSLAGGGTEAFF. The CDR3 nucleotides read TGTGCCAGCAGCTTAGCCGGGGGCGGCACTGAAGCTTTCTTT. V gene TRBV11-1 combines with J gene TRBJ1-1, with D possibly matching TRBD1 (6 bases). Germline V gene lookup returns CDR1 SGHAT and CDR2 FQDESV (reference sequence). This CDR3 contains 14 residues. Trimming stripped 0 bases from V and 4 bases from J, with 9 bases between.

V usage is TRBV10-2 and J usage is TRBJ2-7; 13 positions agree with TRBD2. CDR1 WSHSY and CDR2 SAAADI come from the germline V gene. This CDR3 contains 15 residues. V lost 6 bases to trimming and J lost 3 bases; unmatched junction nucleotides: 5. The CDR3 DNA follows: TGCGCCAGCAGCCCTACTAGCGGGAGGGACTACGAGCAGTACTTC. Translating it yields CASSPTSGRDYEQYF.

The chain couples TRBV27 to TRBJ2-5; a possible D gene is TRBD2 (6 bases). V lost 3 bases to trimming and J lost 5 bases, with 13 bases between them. Germline values: CDR1 MNHEY, CDR2 SMNVEV (reference sequence). The CDR3 consists of 14 residues. The CDR3 DNA follows: TGTGCCAGCAGTTTTATCGGGAGCGGGGAGACCCAGTACTTC. This translates into CASSFIGSGETQYF.

Comments on this clone: Other DNA sequences in this specimen translate into the identical CDR3. The rearrangement links TRBV7-6 to TRBJ1-4, with D perhaps matching TRBD1 (5 bases). Germline V gives CDR1 SGHVS, CDR2 FNYEAQ. The CDR3 runs to 14 residues. Deletions cut 3 bases from V and 5 bases from J, with 10 bases between. Written as DNA, the CDR3 is TGTGCCAGCAGCTTTGGGACTGGAAATGAAAAACTGTTTTTT. Its translation is CASSFGTGNEKLFF.

The rearrangement links TRBV6-4 to TRBJ1-2; 8 bases line up with TRBD1. Germline V gene data show CDR1 as MRHNA and CDR2 as SNTAGT. V was pared by 6 bases and J by 0 bases, with 12 bases of the junction left unmatched. The CDR3 has 17 residues. The CDR3 reads CASSSQGASPSNYGYTF. In DNA form, the CDR3 reads TGTGCCAGCAGCTCTCAGGGGGCGAGTCCCTCTAACTATGGCTACACCTTC.

This sequence joins TRBV5-4 and TRBJ1-4; D is uncertain. There are 11 residues in the CDR3. V lost 4 bases and J lost 13, with 11 bases in between. Germline loops: CDR1 SGHNT, CDR2 YYREEE (reference sequence). CDR3 region: CASSHRGRLFF. The CDR3 coding sequence is TGTGCCAGCAGCCACCGGGGAAGACTGTTTTTT.

The chain links TRBV6-1 to TRBJ1-3; 7 positions match TRBD1. Germline CDR1 reads MNHNS; CDR2 reads SASEGT. V shed 2 bases and J 4 bases; nucleotides not matched to a gene: 5. The CDR3 has 15 amino acids. This chain's CDR3 is CASSETGEAGNTIYF. CDR3 coding DNA: TGTGCCAGCAGTGAAACAGGGGAGGCCGGAAACACCATATATTTT.

This clone appeared once. CDR3 DNA: TGCGCCAGCAGCTTGGCTGGGGGCTGGGAGCAGTACTTC. It codes for CASSLAGGWEQYF. The rearrangement uses TRBV5-1 and TRBJ2-7, with a tentative D call TRBD1 (6 bases). This CDR3 has 13 amino acids. Trimming stripped 0 bases from V and 7 bases from J, with 11 bases between. Germline lookup yields CDR1 SGHRS and CDR2 YFSETQ.

The chain has TRBV4-1 and TRBJ1-3, with D unresolved. The CDR3 is made up of 15 amino acids. Germline CDR1 MGHRA, CDR2 YSYEKL. V lost 0 bases, J lost 7 bases, and 13 bases lay in between. CDR3 region: CASSQDGRDGNTIYF. For the CDR3, the DNA is TGCGCCAGCAGCCAAGATGGACGGGATGGTAACACCATATATTTT.

V is TRBV11-2 and J is TRBJ2-7; TRBD2 is a possible D gene (6 bases). CDR3 length: 14 residues. Trimming took off 5 bases at V and 6 bases at J, with 17 bases between the two ends. CDR1 is SGHAT, CDR2 FQNNGV, per germline. CDR3 nucleotides: TGTGCCAGCAGCCCCGGGACTCTGGGCTTCGAGCAGTACTTC. It yields the protein CASSPGTLGFEQYF.

Turning to this clone: The sample carries other DNA sequences with the same CDR3. V usage is TRBV27 and J usage is TRBJ2-1; 7 nucleotides agree with TRBD2. The CDR3 extends over 15 amino acids. Germline V gene data show CDR1 as MNHEY and CDR2 as SMNVEV (reference sequence). After removal of 1 base from V and 7 bases from J, the junction contained 7 bases not matched to a gene. The CDR3 protein is CASSLLAGVLNEQFF. The CDR3 nucleotides are TGTGCCAGCAGTTTATTGGCGGGAGTTCTAAATGAGCAGTTCTTC.

On this clone: This CDR3 is also generated by other DNA sequences in the sample. The J gene is TRBJ2-7, the V gene TRBV4-1; 11 bases line up with TRBD1. In germline, CDR1 is MGHRA, CDR2 YSYEKL. With V trimmed by 1 base and J by 3 bases, 5 bases remained unmatched. CDR3 size: 16 residues. The CDR3 coding sequence is TGCGCCAGCAGCCAAGCAACCGGGACAGGGGGCTACGAGCAGTACTTC. Protein: CASSQATGTGGYEQYF.

J is TRBJ2-1 and V is TRBV7-8; 12 nucleotides agree with TRBD2. With 7 bases clipped from V and 7 bases from J, the junction kept 14 bases outside the gene matches. Germline-derived CDR1 and CDR2 are SGHVS and FQNEAQ. This CDR3 has 17 amino acids. CDR3 amino acids: CASTPPLAGGPINEQFF. The CDR3 coding sequence is TGTGCCAGCACCCCGCCTCTAGCGGGAGGGCCGATAAATGAGCAGTTCTTC.

The rearrangement uses TRBV9 and TRBJ2-7; 11 nucleotides align to TRBD1. J lost 2 bases, V lost 4 bases, and 5 bases had no gene match. This CDR3 has 15 amino acids. In germline, CDR1 is SGDLS, CDR2 YYNGEE. CDR3 coding DNA: TGTGCCAGCAGCCCTGCGGGACAGGGGGCCTACGAGCAGTACTTC. Amino acid sequence: CASSPAGQGAYEQYF. The full variable domain, its missing parts supplied by reference TRBV9 and TRBJ2-7, is DSGVTQTPKHLITATGQRVTLRCSPRSGDLSVYWYQQSLDQGLQFLIQYYNGEERAKGNILERFSAQQFPDLHSELNLSSLELGDSALYFCASSPAGQGAYEQYFGPGTRLTVT.

V and J are TRBV5-6 and TRBJ2-1; the D gene is possibly TRBD2 (6 bases). This CDR3 contains 15 residues. V lost 0 bases and J lost 5, with 12 bases in between. Germline lookup yields CDR1 SGHDT and CDR2 YYEEEE. CDR3 DNA sequence: TGTGCCAGCAGCTTGGCCGGGGGTGTAGACAATGAGCAGTTCTTC. It is translated as CASSLAGGVDNEQFF.

With regard to this clone: Different DNA sequences within this sample yield the same CDR3. The chain joins TRBV27 to TRBJ1-5, with D hard to call. This CDR3 is 15 amino acids long. Trimming removed 3 bases from V and 0 bases from J, with 9 bases in between. Germline V gene sequence: CDR1 MNHEY, CDR2 SMNVEV (reference sequence). In nucleotides, the CDR3 is TGTGCCAGCAGTTTGGTTGGAGGTAGCAATCAGCCCCAGCATTTT. Amino acids: CASSLVGGSNQPQHF.

J is TRBJ2-1 and V is TRBV5-1; no definite D call. The CDR3 consists of 16 residues. V was shortened by 6 bases and J by 0 bases, with 16 bases between the two germline ends. Germline CDR1 reads SGHRS; CDR2 reads YFSETQ. The CDR3 spells CASNPVRVSSYNEQFF. CDR3 nucleotide sequence: TGCGCCAGCAACCCAGTAAGGGTCAGCTCCTACAATGAGCAGTTCTTC.

The rearrangement links TRBV5-5 to TRBJ2-7, with D possibly matching TRBD2 (6 bases). CDR1 is SGHKS, CDR2 YYEKEE, per germline (reference sequence). Trimming left V 0 bases short and J 4 bases short, with 11 bases between. The CDR3 consists of 14 residues. CDR3: CASSLAGGFYEQYF. CDR3 DNA sequence: TGTGCCAGCAGCTTGGCCGGGGGATTTTACGAGCAGTACTTC.

This chain uses TRBV7-9 with TRBJ2-2; D possibly corresponds to TRBD1 (5 bases). Germline loops: CDR1 SEHNR, CDR2 FQNEAQ (reference sequence). V was shortened by 5 bases and J by 6 bases, with 16 bases between the two germline ends. The CDR3 loop spans 15 amino acids. CDR3 residues: CASSQTQGNAGELFF. CDR3 coding DNA: TGTGCCAGCAGCCAAACCCAGGGTAACGCCGGGGAGCTGTTTTTT.

The chain employs TRBV11-2 and TRBJ2-3; D gene unclear. Germline loops: CDR1 SGHAT, CDR2 FQNNGV. The V and J ends lost 5 bases and 0 bases respectively, with 12 bases between them. The CDR3 loop spans 15 amino acids. CDR3 nucleotide sequence: TGTGCCAGCAGCCACTCCGCGGCTAGCACAGATACGCAGTATTTT. It codes for CASSHSAASTDTQYF. Full variable domain (remainder filled in from reference TRBV11-2 and TRBJ2-3): EAGVAQSPRYKIIEKRQSVAFWCNPISGHATLYWYQQILGQGPKLLIQFQNNGVVDDSQLPKDRFSAERLKGVDSTLKIQPAKLEDSAVYLCASSHSAASTDTQYFGPGTRLTVL.

V is TRBV5-1 and J is TRBJ2-3; 9 bases match TRBD2. Germline V gene data show CDR1 as SGHRS and CDR2 as YFSETQ. The CDR3 is made up of 13 amino acids. V lost 5 bases to trimming and J lost 10 bases; unmatched junction nucleotides: 8. The CDR3 sequence is CASSGTSRTAQYF. The CDR3 bases are TGCGCCAGCAGTGGGACTAGCAGAACTGCGCAGTATTTT.

The J gene is TRBJ2-7, the V gene TRBV2; 11 positions agree with TRBD2. Losses at the gene ends were 6 bases for V and 5 bases for J; bases not matched to a gene: 21. The length of the CDR3 is 19 residues. The germline V gene has CDR1 SNHLY and CDR2 FYNNEI. CDR3 sequence (DNA): TGTGCCAGCAGGGGCCTTACTAGCGGGAGTCGCGGTTTCGCCGACGAGCAGTACTTC. It yields the protein CASRGLTSGSRGFADEQYF.

The chain uses TRBV2 and TRBJ2-3, with TRBD2 matching 14 bases. Germline CDR1 reads SNHLY; CDR2 reads FYNNEI. This CDR3 has 17 residues. Trimming took 5 bases from V and 0 from J; bases not matched to a gene: 4. CDR3 nucleotides: TGTGCCAGCAGTCTTGGACTAGCGGGAGGTAGCACAGATACGCAGTATTTT. It codes for CASSLGLAGGSTDTQYF.

Remarks on this clone: Additional DNA sequences in this sample encode the identical CDR3. J is TRBJ1-1 and V is TRBV5-1; D is uncertain. CDR1 is SGHRS, CDR2 YFSETQ, per germline. V was shortened by 0 bases and J by 1 base, with 7 bases between the two germline ends. The CDR3 is 14 residues long. CDR3 loop: CASSLVSENTEAFF. In DNA form, the CDR3 reads TGCGCCAGCAGCTTGGTATCTGAGAACACTGAAGCTTTCTTT.

V usage is TRBV7-2 and J usage is TRBJ2-5; 11 nucleotides match TRBD2. The V and J ends lost 5 bases and 2 bases, in that order; junction bases with no gene match: 10. Germline CDR1 and CDR2: SGHTA and FQGNSA. This CDR3 region has 17 residues. This CDR3 reads CASSPLLAGGPQETQYF. In DNA, the CDR3 is TGTGCCAGCAGCCCCCTTTTAGCGGGAGGGCCTCAAGAGACCCAGTACTTC.

The J gene is TRBJ2-3, the V gene TRBV10-3; 11 nucleotides match TRBD2. V gave up 0 bases and J gave up 3 bases; unmatched junction bases: 8. Germline CDR1 and CDR2: ENHRY and SYGVKD. CDR3 size: 18 residues. CDR3 loop: CAISESASLAGGTDTQYF. DNA for the CDR3: TGTGCCATCAGTGAGTCCGCTAGTCTAGCGGGAGGTACAGATACGCAGTATTTT.

This chain uses TRBV7-2 with TRBJ2-7, with a tentative D call TRBD2 (6 bases). In germline, CDR1 is SGHTA, CDR2 FQGNSA. V was pared by 0 bases and J by 5 bases, with 8 bases between. The CDR3 runs 13 residues. The CDR3 sequence is CASSLAGLDEQYF. In DNA, the CDR3 is TGTGCCAGCAGCTTAGCGGGACTGGACGAGCAGTACTTC. Full variable domain (outside the CDR3, taken from reference TRBV7-2 and TRBJ2-7): GAGVSQSPSNKVTEKGKDVELRCDPISGHTALYWYRQSLGQGLEFLIYFQGNSAPDKSGLPSDRFSAERTGGSVSTLTIQRTQQEDSAVYLCASSLAGLDEQYFGPGTRLTVT.

The rearrangement links TRBV4-1 to TRBJ1-1; D gene unclear. The CDR3 has 13 amino acids. The germline V and J ends were trimmed by 4 bases and 7 bases, with 13 bases remaining between them. Germline assignment: CDR1 MGHRA and CDR2 YSYEKL. The chain's CDR3 is CASSPVGYDEAFF. The CDR3 region has the DNA TGCGCCAGCAGCCCGGTCGGGTACGATGAAGCTTTCTTT.